This T cell receptor (beta chain) was identified during a study of blood T cell repertoires in COVID-19. The wider study: Researchers got acute and convalescent COVID-19 samples from the United States, Italy and Spain.

Source study methods: From reference gene primer amplification, estimates of nucleated cell counts were derived. Sequenced by immunoSEQ multiplex PCR; TCRdb stores in-frame clones only, minus some. The V and J calls and clone size are taken from that table; D and trimming were inferred from the DNA. The sample contains more than 85,000 clones, about 90% of which appear only once. The V gene's germline CDR1 is KGHSH and CDR2 LQKENI. CDR3 size: 15 residues. V shed 3 bases, J shed 3 bases, and the junction held 5 bases outside the gene matches. The clonotype originates from a middle-aged man with active COVID-19. The chain employs TRBV18 and TRBJ1-1; TRBD1 aligns across 9 bases. Sequencing was performed on peripheral blood. The CDR3 DNA follows: TGTGCCAGCTCACCCACAGGGGGCTCGGACACTGAAGCTTTCTTT. Its translation: CASSPTGGSDTEAFF.